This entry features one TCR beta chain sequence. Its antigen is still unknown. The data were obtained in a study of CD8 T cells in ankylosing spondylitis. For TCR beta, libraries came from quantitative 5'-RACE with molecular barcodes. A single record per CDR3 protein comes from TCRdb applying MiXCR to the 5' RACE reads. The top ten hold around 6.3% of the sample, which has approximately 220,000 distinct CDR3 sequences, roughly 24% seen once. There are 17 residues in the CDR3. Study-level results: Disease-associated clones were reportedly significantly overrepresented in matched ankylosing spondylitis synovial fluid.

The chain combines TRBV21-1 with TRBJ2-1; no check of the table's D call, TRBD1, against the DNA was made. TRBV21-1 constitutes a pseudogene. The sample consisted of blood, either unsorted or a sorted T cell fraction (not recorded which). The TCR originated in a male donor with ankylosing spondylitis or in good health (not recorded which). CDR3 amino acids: CASSKPGTGYSYNEQFF. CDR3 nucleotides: TGTGCCAGCAGCAAGCCCGGGACAGGGTATTCGTACAATGAGCAGTTCTTC.